Listed here are 10 T cell receptor beta chains from one sample, sequenced in a study of T cells after yellow fever vaccination. Each CDR3 protein is one row after TCRdb ran MiXCR on the 5' RACE reads. This sample carries 150,000 to 200,000 distinct CDR3 sequences, 9.3% of them seen once, and the ten largest clones take roughly a third. The material was CD8+ T cells sorted from PBMCs, obtained 45 days after the yellow fever booster vaccination. All receptors derive from a man between 18 and 29 years old who received the YFV17D yellow fever vaccine.

The sample holds many counts of this clonotype. The chain has TRBV10-3 and TRBJ2-1; 7 positions match TRBD2. After removal of 8 bases from V and 8 bases from J, the junction contained 18 bases not matched to a gene. Per the germline V gene, CDR1 is ENHRY and CDR2 is SYGVKD. The length of the CDR3 is 16 residues. The DNA of the CDR3 is TGTGCCATCGCGGGCTCAGACCAGCGGGGAAACGATGAGCAGTTCTTC. Its protein is CAIAGSDQRGNDEQFF.

This clonotype has just a few counts. The J gene is TRBJ1-1, the V gene TRBV4-3, with D perhaps matching TRBD1 (5 bases). The length of the CDR3 is 17 residues. CDR1 is LGHNA and CDR2 is YSLEER in the germline V gene. Trimming took 0 bases from V and 0 from J, leaving 14 bases between them. The CDR3 sequence is CASSQERGGNMNTEAFF. The CDR3 DNA follows: TGCGCCAGCAGCCAAGAACGGGGGGGAAACATGAACACTGAAGCTTTCTTT.

This clonotype has ten or more counts. The J gene is TRBJ2-3, the V gene TRBV7-8; D not resolved. V was trimmed by 4 bases and J by 2 bases, leaving 7 bases between them. CDR3 length: 13 amino acids. Germline lookup yields CDR1 SGHVS and CDR2 FQNEAQ. CDR3 nucleotide sequence: TGTGCCAGCAGCTCCGGAGCCACAGATACGCAGTATTTT. This encodes CASSSGATDTQYF. The full variable domain, rest sourced from reference TRBV7-8 and TRBJ2-3, is GAGVSQSPRYKVAKRGQDVALRCDPISGHVSLFWYQQALGQGPEFLTYFQNEAQLDKSGLPSDRFFAERPEGSVSTLKIQRTQQEDSAVYLCASSSGATDTQYFGPGTRLTVL.

This clonotype was seen at least ten times. The chain links TRBV9 to TRBJ2-3, with D unclear. Per the germline V gene, CDR1 is SGDLS and CDR2 is YYNGEE. The CDR3 loop spans 15 amino acids. Trimming took off 0 bases at V and 3 bases at J, with 11 bases between the two ends. CDR3 DNA sequence: TGTGCCAGCAGCGTAGCTTCGGTAGATACAGATACGCAGTATTTT. Translation gives CASSVASVDTDTQYF.

The gene calls are TRBV19 and TRBJ2-5; TRBD1 matches at 8 bases. V lost 6 bases, J lost 4 bases, and 1 base stayed unmatched. The length of the CDR3 is 12 residues. Germline V CDR1 and CDR2: LNHDA, SQIVND (reference sequence). CDR3 residues: CASRDRAETQYF. Here the CDR3 DNA reads TGTGCCAGTAGGGACAGGGCAGAGACCCAGTACTTC.

There are a few counts of this clonotype. The genes are TRBV7-6 and TRBJ2-3; no clear D. The CDR3 has 13 residues. V lost 5 bases and J 2 bases, leaving 8 bases between the germline ends. Germline V gene lookup returns CDR1 SGHVS and CDR2 FNYEAQ. CDR3 residues: CASSRTFTDTQYF. The CDR3 DNA follows: TGTGCCAGCAGCCGTACATTCACAGATACGCAGTATTTT.

This clonotype has a handful of counts. This rearrangement joins TRBV5-1 to TRBJ2-1, with D perhaps assigned TRBD1 or TRBD2 (6 bases each). Germline V CDR1 and CDR2: SGHRS, YFSETQ. Deletions cut 4 bases from V and 15 bases from J, with 17 bases between. The CDR3 is made up of 12 amino acids. DNA for the CDR3: TGCGCCAGCAGCCGCGGGACATTGGGATCGTTCTTC. This codes for CASSRGTLGSFF.

This clonotype was detected a few times. The rearrangement uses TRBV20-1 and TRBJ1-2, with no clear D. This CDR3 has 13 amino acids. V was trimmed by 0 bases and J by 7 bases, leaving 12 bases between them. Germline values: CDR1 DFQATT, CDR2 SNEGSKA (reference sequence). CDR3 region: CSARDHGASGYTF. As DNA, the CDR3 is TGCAGTGCTAGAGATCATGGCGCCAGTGGCTACACCTTC.

The chain recombines TRBV12-3 or TRBV12-4 with TRBJ1-5; D is possibly TRBD1 (5 bases). This CDR3 comprises 17 residues. The V and J ends lost 4 bases and 0 bases respectively, with 16 bases between them. The CDR3, as DNA: TGTGCCAGCAGTTGGCTGGCAGGGCGAGATAGCAATCAGCCCCAGCATTTT. Protein sequence: CASSWLAGRDSNQPQHF.

This clonotype was picked up many times. The J gene is TRBJ2-7, the V gene TRBV4-1; the D is unclear. Germline V lookup: CDR1 MGHRA, CDR2 YSYEKL. V shed 3 bases and J shed 9 bases, with 12 bases lying between them. This CDR3 has 12 residues. The CDR3 reads CASSHDGFGQYF. The CDR3 DNA reads as TGCGCCAGCAGCCATGACGGGTTTGGGCAGTACTTC.